The present T cell receptor (beta chain) was sequenced within a study of T cell changes during pregnancy in multiple sclerosis (dated by TCRdb to 2018 to 2020). For context, the study as a whole: The study looked at changes in the T cell repertoire across pregnancy in women with multiple sclerosis.

Libraries were prepared through the immunoSEQ multiplex PCR assay. TCRdb provides this immuneACCESS table in a form limited to in-frame rearrangements. Some clones are lacking; in checked studies, under half of them reflect an unresolved V gene, and why the rest are absent is not known. This sample is represented by about 70,000 clones; less than 95% of them were singletons. 0.58% of the sample comes from the top ten. Remarks on this clone: Its antigen is still unknown. No base quality values were provided; no much bigger clone lies one nucleotide off.

The CDR3, cysteine through phenylalanine, is 16 amino acids long. Only the CDR3 DNA stays, 48 bases, in frame from base 1. CDR1 SGHRS and CDR2 YFSETQ were looked up in the germline V gene. Trimming takes 1 base off V and 6 bases off J; junction bases not matched to a gene: 10. The chain links TRBV5-1 with TRBJ2-1, and 7 junction bases match TRBD2. The origin of this receptor is a female donor with multiple sclerosis, enrolled in a pregnancy study. Sequences were derived from peripheral blood, sampled in the third trimester of pregnancy. CDR3 region: CASSLLLAALPNEQFF. The nucleotide sequence is TGCGCCAGCAGCTTGCTCCTAGCGGCCCTACCCAATGAGCAGTTCTTC.